This T cell receptor (beta chain) was found in a study of shared clonotypes between healthy human individuals. Running of the assay took place at deep level. Produced via immunoSEQ multiplex PCR; TCRdb's table is partial and in-frame only. This table holds hundreds of thousands of clones, approximately 96% found once. This CDR3 has 20 residues. Losses at the gene ends were 5 bases for V and 0 bases for J; bases not matched to a gene: 19. CDR1 MDHEN and CDR2 SYDVKM come from the germline V gene. The table lists this clone with a count of one. Positive CCR7 selection of CD45RO-negative cells yielded the naive CD8 cells, and terminally differentiated effector memory CD45RA+ cells were excluded.

The receptor comes from a young woman in good health. The rearrangement joins TRBV28 to TRBJ2-3; 8 positions agree with TRBD1. Sequences were obtained from naive CD8+ T cells sorted from blood. For the CDR3, the DNA is TGTGCCAGCAGTATAACCGGACAGGGCCCAATTTACTCTAGCACAGATACGCAGTATTTT. Its translation: CASSITGQGPIYSSTDTQYF.